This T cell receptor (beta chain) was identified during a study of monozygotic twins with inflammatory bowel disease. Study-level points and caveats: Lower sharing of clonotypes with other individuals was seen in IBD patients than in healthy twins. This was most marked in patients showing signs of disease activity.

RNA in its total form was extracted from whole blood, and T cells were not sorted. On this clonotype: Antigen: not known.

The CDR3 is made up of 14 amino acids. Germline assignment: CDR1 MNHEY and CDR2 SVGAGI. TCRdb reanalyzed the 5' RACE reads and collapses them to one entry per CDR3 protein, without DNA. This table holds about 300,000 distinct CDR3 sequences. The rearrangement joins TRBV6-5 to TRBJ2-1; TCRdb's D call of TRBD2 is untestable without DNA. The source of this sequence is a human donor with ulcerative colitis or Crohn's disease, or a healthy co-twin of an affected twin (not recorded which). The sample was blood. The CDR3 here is CASSYDRRDNEQFF.